This T cell receptor (beta chain) was identified in a study of blood T cells in healthy people across ages. Worth noting for this clonotype: As yet, its antigen is unknown.

For the second PCR, which ran for roughly 7 to 11 cycles, a sample-barcoded 5' primer and a J-beta primer mix were used. All cDNA molecules were each tagged by a template-switch adaptor with 12 random nucleotides. TCRdb itself ran the 5' RACE reads through MiXCR, one entry per CDR3 protein. The sample records fewer than 800,000 distinct CDR3 sequences, over 45% being singletons. Overall study findings and caveats: Naive T cell percentage and TCR beta diversity correlated strongly. Diversity of TCR beta per million T cells declined in a roughly linear way with age.

V lost 4 bases and J lost 5, with 12 bases in between. The CDR3 is made up of 14 amino acids. The V gene's germline CDR1 is DFQATT and CDR2 SNEGSKA (reference sequence). The genes are TRBV20-1 and TRBJ1-6, with no clear D. This sequence was found in a woman aged 60-75 years in good health. Sequenced sample: blood. The CDR3 spells CSATIGQNNSPLHF. CDR3 bases: TGCAGTGCTACGATAGGCCAAAATAATTCACCCCTCCACTTT.